This T cell receptor beta chain is drawn from a study of T cells in Graves' hyperthyroidism and ophthalmopathy. The study's findings and limits: Also found in blood were most expanded thyroid clonotypes above 0.001.

Amplification targeted TCR beta CDR3 regions from RNA transcripts. During a first-round RT-PCR of the TCR CDR3, the HTBI primer set was used. TCRdb recomputed calls from the multiplex PCR reads with MiXCR, one row per CDR3 protein. The sample records some 560,000 distinct CDR3 sequences, 15% to 18% being singletons. The CDR3 covers 17 residues. Trimming removed 3 bases from V and 5 bases from J; junction bases left unmatched: 11. This clonotype came up many times. Its specificity is not known. The sequence came from a woman in her 30s with Graves' hyperthyroidism. The V gene is TRBV12-3 or TRBV12-4, the J gene TRBJ2-7, with 12 bases fitting TRBD2. Sequences were obtained from blood. CDR3 region: CASSFLAGGRRANEQYF. In DNA form, the CDR3 reads TGTGCCAGCAGTTTTCTAGCGGGAGGGCGACGGGCCAACGAGCAGTACTTC.